These 17 T cell receptor beta chains came from one sample sequenced in a study of T cell responses to AZD1222 COVID-19 vaccine. Profiled with immunoSEQ multiplex PCR; TCRdb holds only in-frame clones, not every one. The sample has over 100,000 clones, over 75% seen once. The sample consisted of peripheral blood, taken on day 0 of AZD1222 vaccination. The receptors come from an adult in good health.

V is TRBV7-6 and J is TRBJ2-3, with a tentative D call TRBD2 (7 bases). V lost 5 bases to trimming and J lost 3 bases, with 18 bases between them. The CDR3 has 16 amino acids. In germline, CDR1 is SGHVS, CDR2 FNYEAQ. CDR3 protein: CASSRIRAGATDTQYF. The CDR3 DNA follows: TGTGCCAGCAGCCGTATAAGGGCGGGGGCGACAGATACGCAGTATTTT. The complete variable domain, with remaining parts taken from reference TRBV7-6 and TRBJ2-3, reads GAGVSQSPRYKVTKRGQDVALRCDPISGHVSLYWYRQALGQGPEFLTYFNYEAQQDKSGLPNDRFSAERPEGSISTLTIQRTEQRDSAMYRCASSRIRAGATDTQYFGPGTRLTVL.

The chain recombines TRBV9 with TRBJ2-5; 7 bases are shared with TRBD2. Germline assignment: CDR1 SGDLS and CDR2 YYNGEE. This CDR3 has 15 amino acids. Losses at the gene ends were 0 bases for V and 1 base for J; bases not matched to a gene: 3. CDR3 region: CASSVEGLPQETQYF. The CDR3 DNA follows: TGTGCCAGCAGCGTAGAGGGACTACCCCAAGAGACCCAGTACTTC.

This clone was observed a single time. The rearrangement joins TRBV10-3 to TRBJ2-1, with 9 bases matching TRBD1. The V segment lost 0 bases and the J segment 0 bases; nucleotides outside the gene matches: 9. Germline V gives CDR1 ENHRY, CDR2 SYGVKD. This CDR3 contains 19 residues. The CDR3 protein is CAISESPRTGAVSYNEQFF. CDR3 bases: TGTGCCATCAGTGAGTCTCCGCGGACAGGGGCGGTCTCCTACAATGAGCAGTTCTTC.

This chain links TRBV4-3 with TRBJ2-7; tentatively, D is TRBD2 (6 bases). The CDR3 is made up of 15 amino acids. CDR1 and CDR2 from the germline V gene are LGHNA and YSLEER. V was cut by 6 bases and J by 1 base, with 16 bases left in between. The CDR3 bases are TGCGCCAGCAGTCCCATGCGGGACGGGTCCTACGAGCAGTACTTC. As protein: CASSPMRDGSYEQYF.

CDR3 residues: CASSAGQGGKVEKLFF. CDR3 coding DNA: TGTGCCAGCAGCGCGGGACAGGGAGGAAAGGTTGAAAAACTGTTTTTT. The chain has TRBV9 and TRBJ1-4; TRBD1 matches at 9 bases. The V gene end was trimmed by 3 bases and the J gene end by 7 bases; junction bases not matched to a gene: 10. Germline V lookup: CDR1 SGDLS, CDR2 YYNGEE. The CDR3 extends over 16 amino acids.

The chain recombines TRBV19 with TRBJ1-5, with a tentative D call TRBD1 (5 bases). CDR1 and CDR2 from the germline V gene are LNHDA and SQIVND (reference sequence). Deletions cut 6 bases from V and 7 bases from J, with 16 bases between. The CDR3 has 14 amino acids. CDR3 nucleotide sequence: TGTGCCAGTAGCCAAGGGCCAGGGAGGCAGCCCCAGCATTTT. Translating it yields CASSQGPGRQPQHF.

The chain is built from TRBV19 and TRBJ1-5; 7 nucleotides agree with TRBD1. This CDR3 has 16 amino acids. The trim removed 2 bases at V and 0 bases at J, leaving 4 bases unmatched. Germline lookup yields CDR1 LNHDA and CDR2 SQIVND (reference sequence). CDR3 protein: CASSIWQGDSNQPQHF. In nucleotides, the CDR3 is TGTGCCAGTAGTATATGGCAGGGGGATAGCAATCAGCCCCAGCATTTT. Filled out from reference TRBV19 and TRBJ1-5, the complete variable domain reads DGGITQSPKYLFRKEGQNVTLSCEQNLNHDAMYWYRQDPGQGLRLIYYSQIVNDFQKGDIAEGYSVSREKKESFPLTVTSAQKNPTAFYLCASSIWQGDSNQPQHFGDGTRLSIL.

A single count supports this clone. The CDR3 is CASRGTGLFHEQYF. The CDR3, as DNA: TGTGCCAGCAGAGGGACAGGGCTTTTTCACGAGCAGTACTTC. This chain connects TRBV6-5 to TRBJ2-7, with TRBD1 matching 9 bases. The CDR3 spans 14 residues. CDR1 and CDR2 (germline): MNHEY, SVGAGI. J gave up 5 bases and V 6 bases, and 8 bases lay outside the gene matches.

V is TRBV18 and J is TRBJ1-6; D gene uncertain. The CDR3 is 13 residues long. The V gene's germline CDR1 is KGHSH and CDR2 LQKENI. Deletions cut 1 base from V and 10 bases from J, with 8 bases between. In DNA, the CDR3 is TGTGCCAGCTCACCACTCCGGGGATCACCCCTCCACTTT. Translation gives CASSPLRGSPLHF. Looking up the rest from reference TRBV18 and TRBJ1-6 gives the full variable domain: NAGVMQNPRHLVRRRGQEARLRCSPMKGHSHVYWYRQLPEEGLKFMVYLQKENIIDESGMPKERFSAEFPKEGPSILRIQQVVRGDSAAYFCASSPLRGSPLHFGNGTRLTVT.

The gene calls are TRBV18 and TRBJ1-3, with D unresolved. The CDR3 covers 17 residues. V shed 2 bases and J shed 2 bases, with 16 bases lying between them. The germline CDR1 and CDR2 sequences are KGHSH and LQKENI. CDR3 loop: CASSPFAGVLTGNTIYF. The CDR3 DNA follows: TGTGCCAGCTCACCATTTGCTGGGGTGCTCACTGGAAACACCATATATTTT.

J is TRBJ1-2 and V is TRBV5-1, with D possibly matching TRBD1 (5 bases). Germline values: CDR1 SGHRS, CDR2 YFSETQ. The CDR3 runs 14 residues. Trimming took off 3 bases at V and 4 bases at J, with 13 bases between the two ends. The CDR3 protein is CASSSETAPYGYTF. The CDR3, as DNA: TGCGCCAGCAGCTCGGAGACAGCGCCCTATGGCTACACCTTC.

The chain links TRBV2 to TRBJ1-5, with 11 bases aligning to TRBD1. J lost 5 bases, V lost 8 bases, and 5 bases had no gene match. This CDR3 comprises 14 residues. From germline, CDR1 is SNHLY and CDR2 FYNNEI. DNA of the CDR3: TGTGCCAGCTCTGGACAGGGGGCCCATCAGCCCCAGCATTTT. Protein: CASSGQGAHQPQHF.

The chain carries TRBV7-9 and TRBJ2-1, with D unclear. The ends were cut back, 5 bases at V and 9 bases at J, with 11 bases in the middle. CDR1 is SEHNR and CDR2 is FQNEAQ in the germline V gene (reference sequence). CDR3 length: 12 amino acids. CDR3 region: CASSPAWGEQFF. CDR3 bases: TGTGCCAGCAGCCCTGCTTGGGGTGAGCAGTTCTTC.

The genes are TRBV2 and TRBJ2-2; D unresolved. The CDR3 runs 14 residues. Germline CDR1 reads SNHLY; CDR2 reads FYNNEI. Trimming shortened V by 2 bases and J by 8 bases, and 12 bases separated the two germline ends. The CDR3: CASSENLQRGELFF. As DNA, the CDR3 is TGTGCCAGCAGTGAAAACTTGCAAAGGGGGGAGCTGTTTTTT.

This rearrangement joins TRBV6-5 to TRBJ1-5; 7 bases are a match to TRBD1. CDR1 MNHEY and CDR2 SVGAGI come from the germline V gene. This CDR3 has 15 residues. V lost 6 bases, J lost 2 bases, and 7 bases stayed unmatched. The CDR3 reads CASSSGGEGNQPQHF. DNA for the CDR3: TGTGCCAGCAGCTCAGGGGGGGAGGGCAATCAGCCCCAGCATTTT.

This clone was counted only a few times. The V and J genes are TRBV7-9 and TRBJ2-1; no clear D gene. Germline V gives CDR1 SEHNR, CDR2 FQNEAQ (reference sequence). Trimming removed 3 bases at V and 8 bases at J, with 5 bases between. This CDR3 comprises 11 residues. The CDR3 is CASSLWYEQFF. DNA of the CDR3: TGTGCCAGCAGCTTGTGGTATGAGCAGTTCTTC.

The chain combines TRBV12-3 or TRBV12-4 with TRBJ2-5; D remains unclear. The CDR3 consists of 11 residues. Trimming stripped 8 bases from V and 2 bases from J, with 6 bases between. The CDR3 reads CASAEQETQYF. For the CDR3, the DNA is TGTGCCAGCGCGGAACAAGAGACCCAGTACTTC.